These T cell receptor beta chains were read from a single sample in a study of beta chain features in type 1 diabetes. Here immunoSEQ multiplex PCR was the method, and the copy in TCRdb shows in-frame clones only, minus some. The top ten hold about 0.6% of the sample, which has some 360,000 clones, 9.6% seen once. Sequencing was performed on central memory CD4+ T cells from blood. These receptors originate from a man aged 25 to 45 with type 1 diabetes. The conserved cysteine and the conserved F or W are not part of the CDR3 here. The order of the fields is D gene, J gene, V gene, CDR3 protein. D genes are given only for firm matches.

>NA|TRBJ1-1|TRBV5-1
ASSLQMDLNTEAF
>NA|TRBJ1-2|TRBV5-4
ASSLGPGMDGYT
>NA|TRBJ2-7|TRBV6-5
ASSWESGIYEQY
>NA|TRBJ2-7|TRBV29-1
SVETSTGYEQY
>NA|TRBJ1-1|TRBV30
AWSYDMNTEAF
>NA|TRBJ2-2|TRBV29-1
SATSSPLTGELF
>NA|TRBJ2-3|TRBV19
ASSIRTAGDTQY
>NA|TRBJ2-5|TRBV5-1
ASSLGTFGGQETQY
>NA|TRBJ2-7|TRBV4-3
ASSQYSTGSYEQY
>NA|TRBJ1-1|TRBV5-4
ASSLDLGGTEAF
>NA|TRBJ2-1|TRBV11-2
ASSLSGRDLVFPF
>NA|TRBJ1-3|TRBV28
ASSDWGAPGNTIY
>NA|TRBJ1-1|TRBV6-1
ASRGTVNTEAF
>TRBD1|TRBJ2-5|TRBV14
ASSQIARTGTIQY
>NA|TRBJ1-4|TRBV28
ASSFGGGASEKLF
>NA|TRBJ2-6|TRBV11-2
ASSLNGANVLT
>TRBD2|TRBJ2-5|TRBV7-8
ASRESLSELTSGQRPQETQY
>NA|TRBJ2-5|TRBV5-1
ASSLGEGASAQETQY
>NA|TRBJ1-4|TRBV7-9
ASSYQINEKLF
>NA|TRBJ2-3|TRBV7-2
ASSLGGRITDTQY
>NA|TRBJ1-2|TRBV7-2
ASSSDSSYGYT
>NA|TRBJ1-5|TRBV7-2
ASSFAGFQPQH
>NA|TRBJ2-1|TRBV7-2
ASSQWGSLPNEQF
>NA|TRBJ1-1|TRBV28
ASSPRAGRLYTEAF
>TRBD1|TRBJ2-3|TRBV5-1
ASSPGTGGPTDTQY
>NA|TRBJ2-3|TRBV6-5
ASSSDGITDTQY
>NA|TRBJ1-5|TRBV30
AWSGGAGQPQH
>TRBD2|TRBJ2-7|TRBV7-9
ASSSTGTSGSGYEQY
>TRBD1|TRBJ1-4|TRBV29-1
SVSGTAGGAGEKLF
>NA|TRBJ2-2|TRBV18
ASSKGGFNTGELF
>TRBD2|TRBJ2-5|TRBV2
ASSLSGGSQETQY
>NA|TRBJ2-2|TRBV14
ASSQDWVGELF
>TRBD1|TRBJ1-4|TRBV4-1
ASSRLGTGLF
>NA|TRBJ2-5|TRBV30
AWSPGEETQY
>NA|TRBJ2-7|TRBV28
ASNTVAYEQY
>NA|TRBJ1-5|TRBV6-1
ASSEVAGTLYSNQPQH
>TRBD1|TRBJ1-1|TRBV7-9
ASSPGQVNTEAF
>NA|TRBJ2-3|TRBV6-5
ASSYRDTQY
>TRBD2|TRBJ2-1|TRBV2
ASSEPAGGYNEQF
>NA|TRBJ2-7|TRBV9
ASSGGAFLSYEQY
>TRBD1|TRBJ1-2|TRBV5-1
ASSFTVIGTGSGYT
>TRBD1|TRBJ2-1|TRBV5-1
ASSLASVGQGFNEQF
>NA|TRBJ2-3|TRBV19
ASSIIGGTDTQY
>NA|TRBJ1-4|TRBV5-6
ASSLAIAGTGKKLF
>TRBD1|TRBJ1-4|TRBV28
ASSPWTGASDGKLF
>NA|TRBJ2-6|TRBV7-9
ASSLGAGANVLT
>TRBD1|TRBJ2-2|TRBV9
ASGTANTGELF
>NA|TRBJ1-5|TRBV15
ATSSGTASNQPQH
>NA|TRBJ1-3|TRBV21-1
ASSRCGNTIY
>NA|TRBJ2-5|TRBV30
AWTQQGAETQY
>NA|TRBJ2-7|TRBV5-4
ASGLPGSPDEQY
>NA|TRBJ2-2|TRBV11-3
ASSLLGNTGELF
>NA|TRBJ2-5|TRBV7-3
ASSLEGVSSGDQY
>NA|TRBJ2-7|TRBV5-1
ASNQGYEQY
>NA|TRBJ2-1|TRBV9
ASSPRSNLEQF
>NA|TRBJ2-7|TRBV7-2
ASSQHAGGYEQY
>NA|TRBJ1-1|TRBV10-3
AINPGGTEAF